The 23 T cell receptor beta chains given below trace back to one sample, sequenced in a study of human T cells and chemical hapten exposure. As to time point: patch test 1, 2 weeks after DPC sensitization. Specified treatment: therapeutic diphenylcyclopropenone sensitization with weekly scalp DPC. TCRdb re-analysed the RACE reads in MiXCR, keeping a single row per CDR3 protein. This sample has fewer than 150,000 distinct CDR3 sequences, with about 13% found just once. Sequencing used whole blood, obtained in connection with sensitization to the hapten diphenylcyclopropenone (DPC). The receptors shown here come from a man aged 18 to 30 with alopecia areata. Some clones in this sample may be carry-over from other donors' samples.

In this sample, this clonotype turned up many times. This chain uses TRBV7-2 with TRBJ1-2; D perhaps matches TRBD1 (6 bases). Germline CDR1 is SGHTA and CDR2 is FQGNSA. The CDR3 spans 13 residues. V dropped 1 base and J dropped 4 bases, with 7 bases sitting between them. The CDR3 sequence: CASSLGTAYGYTF. The CDR3 DNA reads TGTGCCAGCAGCTTAGGGACAGCCTATGGCTACACCTTC. The variable domain in full, completed from reference TRBV7-2 and TRBJ1-2, reads GAGVSQSPSNKVTEKGKDVELRCDPISGHTALYWYRQSLGQGLEFLIYFQGNSAPDKSGLPSDRFSAERTGGSVSTLTIQRTQQEDSAVYLCASSLGTAYGYTFGSGTRLTVV.

The rearrangement joins TRBV3-1 to TRBJ2-7, with D perhaps matching TRBD1 (6 bases). V gave up 4 bases and J gave up 3 bases, with 10 bases separating them. Germline CDR1 reads LGHDT; CDR2 reads YNNKEL (reference sequence). The CDR3 sequence is 13 residues long. The CDR3 DNA reads TGTGCCAGCAGCCCCTTGGACAGCTACGAGCAGTACTTC. Translating gives CASSPLDSYEQYF.

This clonotype has just a few counts. The chain joins TRBV13 to TRBJ1-1; D unresolved. Per the germline V gene, CDR1 is PRHDT and CDR2 is FYEKMQ (reference sequence). V was cut by 3 bases and J by 1 base, with 9 bases left in between. This CDR3 is 14 amino acids long. The CDR3 loop reads CASSFFNSNTEAFF. CDR3 DNA sequence: TGTGCCAGCAGCTTTTTTAACTCGAACACTGAAGCTTTCTTT.

This clonotype was found a few times. The chain links TRBV6-2 or TRBV6-3 to TRBJ1-1, with a weak D call TRBD1 (5 bases). This CDR3 comprises 18 residues. V was pared by 6 bases and J by 5 bases, with 28 bases between. Germline CDR1 MNHEY, CDR2 SVGEGT. DNA of the CDR3: TGTGCCAGCAGAAAACAAGCAGGGTCTTCGGTGAGAAGGACTGAAGCTTTCTTT. It translates to CASRKQAGSSVRRTEAFF.

This clonotype was detected only a few times. The chain combines TRBV28 with TRBJ2-7; D uncertain. In germline, CDR1 is MDHEN, CDR2 SYDVKM. The CDR3 is made up of 12 amino acids. V was pared by 7 bases and J by 2 bases, with 9 bases between. The CDR3: CASTAVTYEQYF. The DNA of the CDR3 is TGTGCCAGCACCGCGGTTACCTACGAGCAGTACTTC.

This clonotype was detected a few times. The chain recombines TRBV5-1 with TRBJ1-3, with D hard to call. The germline gives CDR1 SGHRS, CDR2 YFSETQ. The CDR3 covers 14 residues. V lost 0 bases, J lost 8 bases, and 12 bases lay in between. The CDR3 loop is CASSLEGKADTIYF. CDR3 bases: TGCGCCAGCAGCTTGGAGGGAAAGGCTGACACCATATATTTT.

This clonotype was counted between two and nine times. The rearrangement links TRBV4-1 to TRBJ1-2, with TRBD1 as a possible D gene (5 bases). V lost 4 bases, J lost 4 bases, and 10 bases lay in between. CDR3 length: 13 residues. CDR1 and CDR2 from the germline V gene are MGHRA and YSYEKL. The CDR3 DNA is TGCGCCAGCAGCCGGGACGGACGCTATGGCTACACCTTC. This encodes CASSRDGRYGYTF.

The genes are TRBV7-9 and TRBJ2-7; maybe TRBD1 (6 bases). CDR1 is SEHNR and CDR2 is FQNEAQ in the germline V gene (reference sequence). This CDR3 is 16 amino acids long. V lost 4 bases, J lost 2 bases, and 18 bases lay in between. The CDR3 DNA reads TGTGCCAGCAGCTCCCCCCGTGGCAGGGGCCCCTACGAGCAGTACGTC. This codes for CASSSPRGRGPYEQYV.

This sequence joins TRBV4-3 and TRBJ1-6; no definite D call. The CDR3 extends over 16 amino acids. Germline CDR1 LGHNA, CDR2 YSLEER. V was cut by 1 base and J by 5 bases, with 12 bases left in between. The CDR3 spells CASSQGTTYNNSPLHF. In DNA form, the CDR3 reads TGCGCCAGCAGCCAAGGCACCACATACAATAATTCACCCCTCCACTTT.

This clonotype has just a few counts. The genes are TRBV5-1 and TRBJ2-1, with D perhaps given as TRBD1 or TRBD2 (5 bases each). The CDR3 length is 15 residues. The germline V and J ends were trimmed by 0 bases and 5 bases, with 12 bases remaining between them. Germline V gene lookup returns CDR1 SGHRS and CDR2 YFSETQ. The chain's CDR3 is CASSLVSGSDNEQFF. The CDR3 nucleotides read TGCGCCAGCAGCTTGGTTTCAGGGAGTGACAATGAGCAGTTCTTC.

This clonotype was counted only a few times. This chain joins TRBV4-3 and TRBJ1-2, with a possible D match to TRBD1 (5 bases). The ends were cut back, 1 base at V and 5 bases at J, with 11 bases in the middle. The CDR3 length is 14 residues. Germline V gene lookup returns CDR1 LGHNA and CDR2 YSLEER. The CDR3 loop is CASSQGGRKYGYTF. Written as DNA, the CDR3 is TGCGCCAGCAGCCAAGGGGGACGGAAATATGGCTACACCTTC.

This rearrangement joins TRBV7-2 to TRBJ2-1; D tentatively fits TRBD1 or TRBD2 (6 bases each). This CDR3 contains 15 residues. Germline loops: CDR1 SGHTA, CDR2 FQGNSA. Trimming pared 4 bases from V and 0 bases from J, leaving 10 bases between. The CDR3: CASSSRGASYNEQFF. The CDR3 DNA sequence: TGTGCCAGCAGCTCTAGGGGGGCCTCCTACAATGAGCAGTTCTTC.

The gene calls are TRBV6-5 and TRBJ1-6; 7 nucleotides align to TRBD1. The CDR3 is made up of 15 amino acids. Germline CDR1 MNHEY, CDR2 SVGAGI. The V and J ends lost 0 bases and 7 bases, in that order; junction bases with no gene match: 3. CDR3 nucleotides: TGTGCCAGCAGTTACTCGAAGGGGGCGAATTCACCCCTCCACTTT. Protein product: CASSYSKGANSPLHF.

This clonotype has at least ten counts. The genes are TRBV6-1 and TRBJ2-7; D is possibly TRBD1 or TRBD2 (5 bases each). CDR1 and CDR2 from the germline V gene are MNHNS and SASEGT. The germline V and J ends were trimmed by 8 bases and 2 bases, with 16 bases remaining between them. This CDR3 is built from 14 residues. The chain's CDR3 is CASYPGRMTYEQYV. The CDR3 DNA reads TGTGCCAGCTACCCGGGACGCATGACCTACGAGCAGTACGTC.

The V and J genes are TRBV12-3 or TRBV12-4 and TRBJ2-2, with D possibly matching TRBD1 (6 bases). The V gene lost 10 bases and the J gene lost 0 bases, with 12 bases spanning the gap. The CDR3 has 14 amino acids. As DNA, the CDR3 is TGTGCCACCCGGGACAAGTCGAACACCGGGGAGCTGTTTTTT. Its translation: CATRDKSNTGELFF.

The rearrangement links TRBV4-1 to TRBJ1-6; 9 positions match TRBD1. This CDR3 is built from 16 residues. V was clipped by 3 bases and J by 8 bases; unmatched bases: 8. The germline V gene has CDR1 MGHRA and CDR2 YSYEKL. The CDR3 protein is CASSQPRDRAHSPLHF. The CDR3, as DNA: TGCGCCAGCAGCCAGCCCCGGGACAGGGCGCATTCACCCCTCCACTTT.

Many counts were recorded for this clonotype. The chain combines TRBV10-2 with TRBJ2-6; a possible D gene is TRBD1 (6 bases). The CDR3 has 14 residues. Germline V gives CDR1 WSHSY, CDR2 SAAADI. V was shortened by 6 bases and J by 4 bases, with 10 bases between the two germline ends. The CDR3 here is CASRGAQGANVLTF. The CDR3 DNA reads as TGCGCCAGCAGGGGGGCGCAGGGGGCCAACGTCCTGACTTTC.

V is TRBV4-2 and J is TRBJ1-5, with D possibly being TRBD1 (6 bases). The CDR3 has 16 amino acids. CDR1 and CDR2 from the germline V gene are LGHNA and YNFKEQ. Between the trimmed V and J ends, which lost 3 bases and 2 bases, there was a span of 14 bases. CDR3 nucleotide sequence: TGTGCCAGCAGCCACACGGGGGCGAAGGGCAATCAGCCCCAGCATTTT. Encoded protein: CASSHTGAKGNQPQHF.

This clonotype was seen a few times. The CDR3 nucleotides are TGTGCCAGCAGTTCAAAAGCGGGGGGGTACGAGCAGTACTTC. Translated: CASSSKAGGYEQYF. The V call is TRBV27, the J call TRBJ2-7; 10 bases are a match to TRBD2. J lost 4 bases, V lost 4 bases, and 4 bases had no gene match. This CDR3 has 14 residues. CDR1 is MNHEY and CDR2 is SMNVEV in the germline V gene (reference sequence).

The chain combines TRBV19 with TRBJ2-2, with TRBD2 identical over 7 bases. This CDR3 spans 17 amino acids. The V and J ends lost 3 bases and 1 base, in that order; junction bases with no gene match: 8. CDR1 is LNHDA, CDR2 SQIVND, per germline (reference sequence). Here the CDR3 reads CASSISLAAKNTGELFF. The CDR3 nucleotides are TGTGCCAGTAGTATTTCTCTAGCGGCGAAGAACACCGGGGAGCTGTTTTTT.

V usage is TRBV5-5 and J usage is TRBJ2-5; D may correspond to TRBD1 or TRBD2 (5 bases each). Germline lookup yields CDR1 SGHKS and CDR2 YYEKEE (reference sequence). V shed 5 bases and J shed 5 bases, with 13 bases lying between them. CDR3 size: 13 residues. The chain's CDR3 is CASSPLGRETQYF. In DNA form, the CDR3 reads TGTGCCAGCAGTCCTCTGGGACGGGAGACCCAGTACTTC.

The chain couples TRBV20-1 to TRBJ1-1; the D is unclear. The CDR3 is 14 residues long. Germline CDR1 and CDR2: DFQATT and SNEGSKA (reference sequence). The V end was cut by 1 base, the J end by 1 base, with 10 bases between. The CDR3 DNA follows: TGCAGTGCTAGAGCCCAGTGGCGGAACACTGAAGCTTTCTTT. Amino acids: CSARAQWRNTEAFF.

This clonotype has more than one count but fewer than ten. The chain employs TRBV6-6 and TRBJ1-1; 8 bases agree with TRBD1. The CDR3 sequence is 15 residues long. Germline CDR1 MNHNY, CDR2 SVGAGI (reference sequence). With V trimmed by 0 bases and J by 4 bases, 4 bases remained unmatched. The DNA for the CDR3 is TGTGCCAGCAGTTACTCGCCCGACAGGGGCACTGAAGCTTTCTTT. Translation: CASSYSPDRGTEAFF.